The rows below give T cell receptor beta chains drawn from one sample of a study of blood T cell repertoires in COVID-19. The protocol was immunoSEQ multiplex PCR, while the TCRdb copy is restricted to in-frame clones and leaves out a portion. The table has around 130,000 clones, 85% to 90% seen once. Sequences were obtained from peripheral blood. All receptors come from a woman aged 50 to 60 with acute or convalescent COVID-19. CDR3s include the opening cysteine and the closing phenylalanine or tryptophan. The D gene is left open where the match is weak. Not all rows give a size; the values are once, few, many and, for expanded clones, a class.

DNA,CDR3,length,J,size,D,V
TGTGCCAGCAGTTTTTACAGGGGGAACGAGCAGTACTTC,CASSFYRGNEQYF,13,TRBJ2-7,.,TRBD1,TRBV12-3/TRBV12-4
TGTGCCAGTAGATATTCCGGGACAGGGACGAGGGGCACTGAAGCTTTCTTT,CASRYSGTGTRGTEAFF,17,TRBJ1-1,.,TRBD1,TRBV19
TGTGCCAGCAGCAAACTACAGGGTTACACTGAAGCTTTCTTT,CASSKLQGYTEAFF,14,TRBJ1-1,.,.,TRBV6-5
TGTGCCAGCACCTCCCCCCCCCAAGAGACCCAGTACTTC,CASTSPPQETQYF,13,TRBJ2-5,.,.,TRBV5-6
TGTGCCATCAGTGACATGGACATGTATGGCTACACCTTC,CAISDMDMYGYTF,13,TRBJ1-2,.,.,TRBV10-3
TGTGCCAGCAGCCGTACCTCGAACGGGGGGGTTGAGACCCAGTACTTC,CASSRTSNGGVETQYF,16,TRBJ2-5,.,TRBD2,TRBV11-2
TGTGCCAGTAGTCCGAACGGAGGGCCTAATCAGCCCCAGCATTTT,CASSPNGGPNQPQHF,15,TRBJ1-5,once,.,TRBV19
TGTGCCAGCAAGGACAGGGCGAGAAGGGGAGTCACTGAAGCTTTCTTT,CASKDRARRGVTEAFF,16,TRBJ1-1,.,TRBD1,TRBV27
TGCGCCAGCAGCAATCAGGGGGTCAACTATGGCTACACCTTC,CASSNQGVNYGYTF,14,TRBJ1-2,.,TRBD1,TRBV4-3
TGTGCCAGCAGTGTAGGACAGCCTAACTATGGCTACACCTTC,CASSVGQPNYGYTF,14,TRBJ1-2,.,.,TRBV28
TGTGCCAGCAGAGTCGGGACACCTTACACCGGGGAGCTGTTTTTT,CASRVGTPYTGELFF,15,TRBJ2-2,.,.,TRBV7-2
TGTGCCAGCAGTTGGGGGACTAGCGGGAGTTCGGCAGATACGCAGTATTTT,CASSWGTSGSSADTQYF,17,TRBJ2-3,.,TRBD2,TRBV6-2/TRBV6-3
TGTGCCACCAGTGATCGCCGGGACAGGGGGGGCTACACCTTC,CATSDRRDRGGYTF,14,TRBJ1-2,once,TRBD1,TRBV24-1
TGTGCCAGCAGCTTAGCCGGGACAGGGGGGTACGAGCAGTACTTC,CASSLAGTGGYEQYF,15,TRBJ2-7,.,TRBD1,TRBV7-2
TGTGCCAGCAGCCAAGGTACTAGCGGGACCTACTTC,CASSQGTSGTYF,12,TRBJ2-5,.,TRBD2,TRBV3-1/TRBV3-2
TGTGCAAGTCGCTTAGCGAGGGACAGGGGACAAGATGGCTACACCTTC,CASRLARDRGQDGYTF,16,TRBJ1-2,.,.,TRBV12-2